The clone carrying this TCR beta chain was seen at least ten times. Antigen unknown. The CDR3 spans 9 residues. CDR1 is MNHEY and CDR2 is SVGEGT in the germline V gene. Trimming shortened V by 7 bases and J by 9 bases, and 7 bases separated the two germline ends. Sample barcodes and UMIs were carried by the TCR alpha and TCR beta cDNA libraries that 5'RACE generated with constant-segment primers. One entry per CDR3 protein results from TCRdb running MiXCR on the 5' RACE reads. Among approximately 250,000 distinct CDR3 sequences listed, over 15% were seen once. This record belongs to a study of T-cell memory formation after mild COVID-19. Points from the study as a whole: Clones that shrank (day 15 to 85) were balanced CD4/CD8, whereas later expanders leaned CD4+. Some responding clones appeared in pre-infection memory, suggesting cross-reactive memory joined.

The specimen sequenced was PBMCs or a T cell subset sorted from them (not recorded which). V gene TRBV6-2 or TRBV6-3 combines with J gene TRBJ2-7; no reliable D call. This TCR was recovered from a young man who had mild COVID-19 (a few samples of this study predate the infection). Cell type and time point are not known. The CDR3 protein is CASTPTQYV. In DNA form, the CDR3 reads TGTGCCAGCACGCCGACGCAGTACGTC.